The text below deals with one TCR beta chain. Produced via immunoSEQ multiplex PCR; TCRdb's table is partial and in-frame only. Of about 83,000 clones listed, around 94% are singletons. This sample was included in a study of technical replicates of blood from several donors. This CDR3 is built from 10 residues. V dropped 7 bases and J dropped 8 bases, with 8 bases sitting between them. The germline gives CDR1 SQVTM, CDR2 ANQGSEA. J is TRBJ1-4 and V is TRBV29-1, with D possibly TRBD1 on 6 matching bases. The sequence derives from a human donor in good health. Sequencing input: T cells isolated from PBMCs. CDR3 region: CSAGTEKLFF. The CDR3 coding sequence is TGCAGCGCTGGGACAGAAAAACTGTTTTTT. Together with reference TRBV29-1 and TRBJ1-4, the CDR3 gives the full variable domain: SAVISQKPSRDICQRGTSLTIQCQVDSQVTMMFWYRQQPGQSLTLIATANQGSEATYESGFVIDKFPISRPNLTFSTLTVSNMSPEDSSIYLCSAGTEKLFFGSGTQLSVL.